These T cell receptor beta chains were read from a single sample in a study of shared clonotypes between healthy human individuals. The repertoire was sequenced with immunoSEQ multiplex PCR; TCRdb's copy has only in-frame clones and lacks some. Of about 1.1 million clones in the sample, approximately 80% are singletons; the top ten hold 0.89%. The specimen was memory CD4+ T cells from PBMCs. Source of these receptors: a young man in good health. Some clones in this sample may be carry-over from other donors' samples. The CDR3 runs from the conserved cysteine through the conserved F or W. D genes are given only for firm matches. Clone sizes are given selectively: once, few, many, or a class where the clone is expanded.

clone size	J gene	V gene	D gene	CDR3 protein	CDR3 DNA
NA	TRBJ2-7	TRBV2	NA	CASREQGPTYEQYF	TGTGCCAGCAGGGAACAGGGACCTACCTACGAGCAGTACTTC
NA	TRBJ2-7	TRBV6-7	TRBD2	CASPGLQSYEQYF	TGTGCCAGCCCGGGACTACAGTCCTACGAGCAGTACTTC
few	TRBJ1-2	TRBV30	NA	CAWSHLYGYTF	TGTGCCTGGAGTCATCTCTATGGCTACACCTTC
NA	TRBJ2-1	TRBV5-1	TRBD2	CASSSLSGRANEQFF	TGCGCCAGCAGCTCTCTTAGCGGGAGGGCCAATGAGCAGTTCTTC
NA	TRBJ2-1	TRBV18	TRBD1	CASSPPAGGNEQFF	TGTGCCAGCTCACCACCGGCAGGGGGCAATGAGCAGTTCTTC
NA	TRBJ2-5	TRBV29-1	NA	CSVEGVGRTQYF	TGCAGCGTTGAAGGTGTGGGGCGAACCCAGTACTTC
NA	TRBJ1-2	TRBV19	NA	CASSYDRRIGYTF	TGTGCCAGTAGCTACGACAGGCGAATTGGCTACACCTTC
NA	TRBJ2-2	TRBV10-2	NA	CASGRANTGELFF	TGCGCCAGCGGTCGTGCGAACACCGGGGAGCTGTTTTTT
NA	TRBJ2-5	TRBV6-7	NA	CASSRQERTDF	TGTGCCAGCAGCCGACAGGAGCGGACTGACTTC
once	TRBJ2-1	TRBV9	TRBD2	CASSPTSGGYNEQFF	TGTGCCAGCAGCCCGACTAGCGGGGGATACAATGAGCAGTTCTTC
NA	TRBJ2-1	TRBV7-2	NA	CASSFEVSSYNEQFF	TGTGCCAGCAGCTTCGAGGTGAGCTCCTACAATGAGCAGTTCTTC
NA	TRBJ2-1	TRBV7-9	TRBD2	CASSLWYASGQPEQFF	TGTGCCAGCAGCCTTTGGTATGCTAGCGGGCAGCCGGAGCAGTTCTTC
NA	TRBJ2-2	TRBV4-1	TRBD2	CASSQSGTSAIGGELFF	TGCGCCAGCAGCCAGTCCGGGACTAGCGCCATAGGCGGGGAGCTGTTTTTT
NA	TRBJ2-3	TRBV4-1	NA	CASSQEGSGTDTQYF	TGCGCCAGCAGCCAAGAAGGGAGCGGCACAGATACGCAGTATTTT
NA	TRBJ2-2	TRBV28	NA	CASRGGGVNTGELFF	TGTGCCAGCAGAGGAGGAGGGGTGAACACCGGGGAGCTGTTTTTT
NA	TRBJ2-5	TRBV7-9	NA	CASSLGGDQETQYF	TGTGCCAGCAGCTTAGGGGGGGACCAAGAGACCCAGTACTTC
few	TRBJ2-1	TRBV20-1	NA	CSTDSRGEQFF	TGCAGTACCGATTCCCGGGGTGAGCAGTTCTTC
few	TRBJ1-2	TRBV5-4	NA	CASRNPLQGFYGYTF	TGTGCCAGCAGGAACCCACTACAGGGTTTCTATGGCTACACCTTC
few	TRBJ2-3	TRBV7-9	NA	CASSPGLSADTQYF	TGTGCCAGCAGCCCAGGCTTGAGTGCAGATACGCAGTATTTT
NA	TRBJ2-5	TRBV25-1	NA	CASSEGGGAKTQYF	TGTGCCAGCAGTGAAGGTGGAGGGGCCAAGACCCAGTACTTC
NA	TRBJ1-1	TRBV2	NA	CAGASEGLGNTEAFF	TGTGCCGGCGCGTCTGAAGGGCTGGGGAACACTGAAGCTTTCTTT
NA	TRBJ2-7	TRBV27	TRBD1	CASRGNRGFDEQYF	TGTGCCAGCCGGGGGAACAGGGGGTTCGACGAGCAGTACTTC
NA	TRBJ2-7	TRBV14	NA	CASSQEWSAPSYEQYF	TGTGCCAGCAGCCAAGAATGGAGCGCCCCCTCCTACGAGCAGTACTTC
NA	TRBJ1-1	TRBV28	TRBD1	CASTRPGGIAEAFF	TGTGCCAGCACAAGGCCAGGGGGCATCGCTGAAGCTTTCTTT
few	TRBJ2-5	TRBV4-1	NA	CASSLKEPGETQYF	TGCGCCAGCAGCCTAAAGGAACCCGGGGAGACCCAGTACTTC
NA	TRBJ1-5	TRBV30	NA	CAWSVKMGTWDNQPQHF	TGTGCCTGGAGTGTAAAAATGGGGACGTGGGACAATCAGCCCCAGCATTTT
NA	TRBJ2-3	TRBV9	NA	CASSSTSGSTDTQYF	TGTGCCAGCAGCTCTACTTCGGGGAGCACAGATACGCAGTATTTT
NA	TRBJ1-1	TRBV18	NA	CASSPPKGSNTEAFF	TGTGCCAGCTCACCACCGAAGGGGTCTAACACTGAAGCTTTCTTT
NA	TRBJ2-6	TRBV6-5	NA	CASTPGSGANVLTF	TGTGCCAGCACCCCAGGCTCTGGGGCCAACGTCCTGACTTTC
NA	TRBJ2-7	TRBV5-1	TRBD1	CASRKITGGHEQYF	TGCGCCAGCAGAAAAATAACAGGGGGCCACGAGCAGTACTTC
NA	TRBJ2-5	TRBV7-9	TRBD2	CASSRGGKGETQYF	TGTGCCAGCAGCCGGGGGGGGAAGGGAGAGACCCAGTACTTC
NA	TRBJ1-5	TRBV28	NA	CASTYGVGSQPQHF	TGTGCCAGCACCTATGGGGTTGGCAGCCAGCCCCAGCATTTT
many	TRBJ2-1	TRBV5-4	TRBD2	CASSYLSGVPNEQFF	TGTGCCAGCAGCTATCTGAGCGGGGTCCCCAATGAGCAGTTCTTC
few	TRBJ1-1	TRBV20-1	NA	CSASGDEAFF	TGCAGTGCTAGCGGGGATGAAGCTTTCTTT
NA	TRBJ2-1	TRBV10-3	NA	CAISESRKQFF	TGTGCCATCAGTGAGTCTAGAAAGCAGTTCTTC
NA	TRBJ1-1	TRBV19	TRBD1	CASRGQPMNTEAFF	TGTGCCAGTAGGGGACAGCCGATGAACACTGAAGCTTTCTTT
NA	TRBJ1-5	TRBV7-8	NA	CASSLGGRAGQPQHF	TGTGCCAGCAGCTTAGGGGGCAGGGCTGGTCAGCCCCAGCATTTT
NA	TRBJ2-3	TRBV5-4	NA	CASSLGQTPDTQYF	TGTGCCAGCAGCTTGGGACAGACGCCAGATACGCAGTATTTT
NA	TRBJ1-5	TRBV3-1/TRBV3-2	NA	CASTAQHF	TGTGCCAGCACGGCCCAGCATTTT
NA	TRBJ2-3	TRBV11-3	NA	CASSFPGASTDTQYF	TGTGCCAGCAGCTTCCCCGGGGCGAGCACAGATACGCAGTATTTT
NA	TRBJ1-1	TRBV27	TRBD1	CASSSWQGGTEAFF	TGTGCCAGCAGTAGTTGGCAGGGGGGCACTGAAGCTTTCTTT
NA	TRBJ2-1	TRBV7-2	NA	CASSLPGAGRGNEQFF	TGTGCCAGCAGCCTCCCTGGTGCGGGACGGGGGAATGAGCAGTTCTTC
NA	TRBJ2-7	TRBV10-3	TRBD2	CAIGTSGHYEQYF	TGTGCCATCGGGACTAGCGGCCACTACGAGCAGTACTTC
few	TRBJ1-4	TRBV9	NA	CAGGESEKLFF	TGTGCCGGGGGGGAATCCGAAAAACTGTTTTTT
NA	TRBJ2-2	TRBV4-3	NA	CASSQGLGGSTGELFF	TGCGCCAGCAGCCAAGGACTAGGAGGAAGCACCGGGGAGCTGTTTTTT